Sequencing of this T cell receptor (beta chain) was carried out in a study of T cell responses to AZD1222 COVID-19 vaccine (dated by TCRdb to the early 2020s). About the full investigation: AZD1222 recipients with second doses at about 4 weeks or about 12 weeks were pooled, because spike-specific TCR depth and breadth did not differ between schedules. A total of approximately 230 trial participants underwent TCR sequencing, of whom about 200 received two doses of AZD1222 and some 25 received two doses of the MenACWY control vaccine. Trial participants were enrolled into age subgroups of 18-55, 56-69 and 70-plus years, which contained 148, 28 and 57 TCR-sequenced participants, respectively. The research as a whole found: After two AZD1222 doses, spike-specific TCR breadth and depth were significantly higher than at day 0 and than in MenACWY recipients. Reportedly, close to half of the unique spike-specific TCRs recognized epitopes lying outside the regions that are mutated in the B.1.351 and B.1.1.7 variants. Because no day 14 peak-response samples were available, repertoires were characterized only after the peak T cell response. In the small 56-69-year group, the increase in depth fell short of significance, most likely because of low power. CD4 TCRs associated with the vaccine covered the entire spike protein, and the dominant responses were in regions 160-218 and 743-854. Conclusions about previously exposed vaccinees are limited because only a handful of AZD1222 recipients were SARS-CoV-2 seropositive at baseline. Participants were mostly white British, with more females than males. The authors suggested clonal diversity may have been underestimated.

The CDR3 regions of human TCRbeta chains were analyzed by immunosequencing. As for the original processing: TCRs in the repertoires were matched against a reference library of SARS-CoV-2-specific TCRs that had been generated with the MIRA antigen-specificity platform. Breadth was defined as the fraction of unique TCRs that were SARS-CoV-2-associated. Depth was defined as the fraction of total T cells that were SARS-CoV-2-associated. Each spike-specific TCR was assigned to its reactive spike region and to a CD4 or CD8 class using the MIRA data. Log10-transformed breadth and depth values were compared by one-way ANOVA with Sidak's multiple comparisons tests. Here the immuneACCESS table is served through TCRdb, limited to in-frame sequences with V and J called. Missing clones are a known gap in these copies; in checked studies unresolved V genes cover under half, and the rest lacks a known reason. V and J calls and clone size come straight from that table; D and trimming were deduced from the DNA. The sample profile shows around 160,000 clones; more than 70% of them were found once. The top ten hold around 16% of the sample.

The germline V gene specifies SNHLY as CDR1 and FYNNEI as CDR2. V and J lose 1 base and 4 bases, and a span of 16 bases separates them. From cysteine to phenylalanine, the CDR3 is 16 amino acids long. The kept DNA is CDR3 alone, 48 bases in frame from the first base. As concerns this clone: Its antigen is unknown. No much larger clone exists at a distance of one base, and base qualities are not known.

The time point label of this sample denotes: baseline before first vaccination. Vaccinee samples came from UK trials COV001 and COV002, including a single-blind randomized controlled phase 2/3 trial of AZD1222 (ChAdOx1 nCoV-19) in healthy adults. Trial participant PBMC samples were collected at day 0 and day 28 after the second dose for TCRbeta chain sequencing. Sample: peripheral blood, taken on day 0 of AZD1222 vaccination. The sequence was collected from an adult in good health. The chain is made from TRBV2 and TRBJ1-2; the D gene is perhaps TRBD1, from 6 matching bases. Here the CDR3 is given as CASSEGRQAGIYGYTF. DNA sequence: TGTGCCAGCAGTGAAGGAAGACAGGCGGGGATCTATGGCTACACCTTC.